The sequence of this T cell receptor (beta chain) was determined in a study of blood T cell repertoires in COVID-19 (dated by TCRdb to the early 2020s). Describing the broader study: Collaborator samples came from the United States, Italy and Spain and covered acute and convalescent phases of COVID-19. The material from the prospective study consisted of cDNA or gDNA derived from T cells, B-cell-depleted T cells, or PBMCs. The dataset comprised deeply sampled blood TCRbeta repertoires from subjects exposed to, actively infected with, or recovered from COVID-19. The repertoires were made available in a free public database intended to serve as a resource for research on the immune response to SARS-CoV-2. The samples were drawn from two sources: the first 160 participants of the ongoing ImmuneRACE study, and 1,000 to 1,500 subjects contributed by 6 global collaborators. Nearly every sample came with metadata listing a de-identified subject ID, COVID-19 status, age in years and sex. HLA class I and class II types, where available, came from metadata supplied by the sample provider rather than from assay-based typing. The study at large found these results: The amount of clinical and demographic metadata varied by source and participant and was provided uncurated.

Concerning this clone itself: There is no known antigen for this receptor. No per-base quality is available; no much larger clone lies one base away.

Collaborating institutions collected whole blood in K2EDTA tubes following their own protocols. Collaborator samples were shipped for TCRbeta analysis as frozen whole blood, isolated PBMCs, or DNA extracted from either sample type. The immunoSEQ Assay, a bias-controlled multiplex PCR, was used to amplify TCRbeta CDR3 regions from genomic DNA. On the authors' methods: Nucleated cell counts per sample were estimated from amplification of reference gene primers within the assay. To quantify the absolute abundance of each unique TCRbeta CDR3 rearrangement, sequence reads were collapsed and filtered. Productive Simpson clonality was computed per sample as the square root of Simpson's diversity index over productive rearrangements. TCRdb took over this immuneACCESS table, retaining in-frame rearrangements with V and J assigned. Such tables are incomplete; in checked studies, under half of the missing clones stem from an unresolved V gene, and the remainder is unexplained. V, J and clone size derive from that table, while D and trimming were established from the DNA sequence. Recorded for this sample are roughly 27,000 clones; roughly 91% of them occurred a single time. The ten largest clones capture about a sixth of the sample.

Including cysteine and phenylalanine, the CDR3 has 16 amino acids. Just the 48-base CDR3 DNA is kept, in frame starting at base 1. The germline V gene (reference sequence) provides CDR1 LGHDT and CDR2 YNNKEL. V lost 1 base and J lost 1 base, and the count of bases not matched to a germline gene is 2. Material for sequencing was peripheral blood. This TCR derives from a human donor with active COVID-19. The donor label of this sample is uncertain. Recombination linked TRBV3-1 (or the pseudogene TRBV3-2) to TRBJ2-2; TRBD2 matches 8 bases in the middle. The nucleotides read TGTGCCAGCAGCCAAGGGCTAGCGGGGAACACCGGGGAGCTGTTTTTT. Its product reads: CASSQGLAGNTGELFF.